Described below is a single T cell receptor beta chain sequence and its context. Antigen: not known. The junction differs from germline at one of its ends, possibly a read error. The researchers produced TCR beta cDNA from 500 to 550 ng total RNA with a constant-region primer. Researchers made the TCR beta libraries by running three nested multiplex PCR rounds with slightly modified ARM-PCR. For around 10 cycles apiece, the opening two PCR rounds ran with TRBV1-TRBV30 forward primers and a C-beta reverse primer. TCRdb analysed the multiplex PCR reads with MiXCR anew, one entry per CDR3 protein. The sample holds under 130,000 distinct CDR3 sequences, roughly four fifths seen once. The record originates from a study of tumor-infiltrating lymphocytes in primary liver carcinoma. Findings and caveats of the study: The study found a significantly higher top-250-clone fraction in tumors than in blood (p = 0.039).

The CDR3 contains 14 residues. Looked up from germline, CDR1 is SGHNT and CDR2 is YYREEE (reference sequence). From about 20-30 mg of unsorted bulk tissue, DNA and RNA were co-extracted together. The sequenced material came from liver tumor tissue from sampling region 3. The subset is: tumor region T3, left-lateral pole. The TCR was taken from a man aged 40-49 years with primary liver carcinoma and hepatitis B virus infection. The J gene is TRBJ2-1, the V gene TRBV5-4; D is possibly TRBD2 (5 bases). CDR3 sequence: CASSPAGSYDEQFF. DNA for the CDR3: TGTGCCAGCAGTCCCGCGGGCAGCTACGATGAGCAGTTCTTC.